This T cell receptor beta chain stems from a study of beta chain features in type 1 diabetes. Trimming stripped 6 bases from V and 1 base from J, with 9 bases between. This CDR3 region has 13 residues. CDR1 and CDR2 from the germline V gene are MNHEY and SVGAGI. There are a few counts of this clone. Antigen: not known. Expressed TCRB transcripts were sequenced because the entire RNA isolate underwent reverse transcription. Sequenced by immunoSEQ multiplex PCR; TCRdb stores in-frame clones only, minus some. Of about 710,000 clones in the sample, over 13% were seen once. The authors took one heparinised blood draw, averaging approximately 110 mL, from each donor. Based on CD45RO/CCR7/CD25/CD127/CD95/CD27, CD4+ regulatory, stem cell-like memory, naive and central memory cells were sorted. Study findings and constraints: In all four CD4+ subsets, TCRB CDR3 length was significantly, moderately reduced in type 1 diabetes.

The TCR originated in a man aged 18 to 35 with type 1 diabetes. Sequenced sample: naive CD4+ T cells from blood. The chain employs TRBV6-5 and TRBJ2-5; tentative D call: TRBD2 (5 bases). DNA for the CDR3: TGTGCCAGCAGCCGGGAAGTCCAAGAGACCCAGTACTTC. Protein sequence: CASSREVQETQYF.